This T cell receptor (beta chain) emerged from a study of molecular identifiers for immune sequencing clone quantification. At the level of the study: In replicates, the authors split RNA from approximately 20,000 or 98,000 naive CD8 cells five ways and sequenced four.

This clonotype was found many times. Antigen unknown. TCRdb reprocessed the PCR reads via MiXCR and lists one record per CDR3 protein. In the table there are under 650,000 distinct CDR3 sequences, less than 20% of which are singletons. Isolation of naive CD8 T cells was achieved by sorting on a CD8+CD4-CCR7+CD45RA+ phenotype. The study's findings and limits: Clones above 20 RNA copies contained over 98% of effector molecules but under 1% of naive ones.

This receptor was taken from a human donor in good health. Some libraries in this study had Jurkat cell RNA spiked in. The material sequenced was naive CD8+ T cells from blood, with Jurkat cell RNA spiked in. Stated subset: FACS-sorted CD8+CD4-CCR7+CD45RA+ naive T cells.

The CDR3 nucleotides are TGTGCCAGCAGCTCTAGCTGGGACTACCGATTAACCACAGATACGCAGTATTTT. Amino acid sequence: CASSSSWDYRLTTDTQYF. This sequence joins TRBV9 and TRBJ2-3; the match to TRBD2 covers 7 bases. Germline assignment: CDR1 SGDLS and CDR2 YYNGEE. This CDR3 contains 18 residues. V shed 4 bases, J shed 2 bases, and the junction held 16 bases outside the gene matches.